This entry concerns a single TCR beta chain. The specificity of this receptor is unknown. The record has no base qualities; no much larger clone is one base away. Using the deep immunoSEQ assay, multiplex PCR amplified TCR CDR3 regions from genomic DNA. For each cell subset, the extracted genomic DNA was distributed evenly across all wells of several immunoSEQ 96-well plates, and each plate served as one replicate. Each replicate PCR for sorted subsets received about 210 ng genomic DNA, equal to roughly 30,000 T cell genomes. Purified libraries were measured with a Qubit 3.0 fluorometer, size-checked on a Bioanalyzer 2100, and measured again with the KAPA Library Quantification kit. Every immunoSEQ 96-well plate was sequenced on a separate single-read 150-cycle Illumina NextSeq 550 flow cell. The study's own analysis went as follows. Because the immunoSEQ output included only junctional sequences and no quality scores, the filtering could not be the same as the filtering used for full-length reads. Sequences were annotated with PyIR, a Python wrapper for IgBLAST v1.9, using IMGT germline references to assign V/J genes and CDR3. Any read was removed if the V/J assignment was weak (E-value above 1e-6), the CDR3 was missing, or the read contained stop codons, out-of-frame junctions, or ambiguous translated residues. V3J clonotypes were defined as sequences sharing an identical inferred V gene, J gene, and CDR3 amino acid sequence. Percentage overlap between repertoires was calculated by dividing the number of shared unique clonotypes by the size of the smaller repertoire. Three approaches were used to assess repertoire richness: RTK rarefaction, the Chao1 estimator, and Recon v2.1 estimates of unobserved clonotypes. Generation probabilities were computed with OLGA for all TCRbeta clonotypes obtained by the gDNA method from a few donors. The source is immuneACCESS, and TCRdb retained only in-frame sequences with V and J called. Part of the clones is not carried over; for the studies checked, unresolved V genes explain less than half of this, and the remainder is unexplained. The V and J calls and clone size were taken over from that table, and D and trimming were inferred from the DNA. Recorded for this sample are some 2,000,000 clones; approximately 94% of them occurred a single time. The leading ten clones occupy about 0.13% of the sample.

Healthy HIV-negative adults with no recently reported acute infections or vaccinations were included as donors. Only Caucasian adults living in Nashville, Tennessee, USA were represented among the donors. CD4+ T cells were enriched by magnetic negative selection; naive cells were then positively selected on CD45RA, and the negative fraction formed the memory subset. Blood was collected by leukapheresis, and PBMCs were isolated by Ficoll-Histopaque density gradient centrifugation and then cryopreserved in liquid nitrogen vapor phase. Analytical flow cytometry was used to check the purity and quantity of every magnetically sorted T cell population. Each sorted fraction had its genomic DNA isolated and then quantified by UV absorbance on a Nanodrop 2000c. Cut back by 6 bases and 11 bases, the V and J ends lie 16 bases apart. CDR1 and CDR2 are read off the germline V gene as SGHTA and FQGNSA. From cysteine to phenylalanine, the CDR3 is 12 amino acids long. CDR3 DNA is the only sequence kept; it has 36 bases, read in frame from the first base.

These data belong to a study of shared clonotypes between healthy human individuals (TCRdb year 2020). About the study as a whole: A few men and a couple of women, aged 18 to 49 years, made up the cohort. For each donor, CD4 naive and CD4 memory were each given three plates, CD8 naive was given two plates, and CD8 memory was given one plate. Blood TCR repertoires of roughly five healthy adults were deeply sequenced to estimate repertoire size and the extent of clonotype sharing between individuals. To increase sequencing depth and limit assay-specific biases, different laboratories used diverse techniques to prepare libraries and sequence TCR repertoires. Between about 0.9 and 8.9 billion PBMCs per donor were obtained by leukapheresis.

The investigation overall reported the following: Even with the large sequencing depth, rarefaction of the sorted-subset datasets indicated that sequencing was incomplete. Higher generation probabilities were observed for clonotypes shared by all four sorted-subset donors than for non-shared clonotypes. The small number of donors limited the genetic and exposure-history diversity represented. Sharing across a few donors was observed for approximately 4.6% of naive CD4, 3% to 4% of naive CD8, roughly 2.4% of memory CD4, and 0.4% of memory CD8 clonotypes. Sampling was limited to blood, and TCR repertoires in tissue likely differ from TCR repertoires in blood. Estimated clonotype richness was generally larger for naive than for memory subsets. Based on pairwise subsampling, the degree of clonotype sharing among donors was expected to be affected by sequencing depth.

The sequence links TRBV7-2 to TRBJ1-1; no D gene can be assigned with confidence. Sequenced material: naive CD4+ T cells sorted from blood. The cell subset or site label corresponds to: CD45RA+ positively selected. The sequence derives from a man aged 18 to 30 in good health. The CDR3 region has the sequence CASSPGASGAFF. The sequenced DNA: TGTGCCAGCAGTCCGGGTGCATCGGGCGCTTTCTTT.